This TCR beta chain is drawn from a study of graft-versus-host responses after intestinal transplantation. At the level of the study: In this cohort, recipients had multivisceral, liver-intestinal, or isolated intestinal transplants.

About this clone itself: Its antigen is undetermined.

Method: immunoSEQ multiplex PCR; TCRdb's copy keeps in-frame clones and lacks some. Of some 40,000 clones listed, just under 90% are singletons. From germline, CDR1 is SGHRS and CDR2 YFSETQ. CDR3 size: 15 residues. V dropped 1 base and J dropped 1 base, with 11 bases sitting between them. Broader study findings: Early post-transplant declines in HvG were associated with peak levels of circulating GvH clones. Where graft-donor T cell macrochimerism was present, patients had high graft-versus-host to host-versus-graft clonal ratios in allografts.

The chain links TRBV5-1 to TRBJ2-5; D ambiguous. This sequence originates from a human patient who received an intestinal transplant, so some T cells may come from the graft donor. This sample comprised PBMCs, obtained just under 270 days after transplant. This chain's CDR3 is CASSLSAVSQETQYF. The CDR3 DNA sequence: TGCGCCAGCAGCTTGTCGGCAGTAAGCCAAGAGACCCAGTACTTC. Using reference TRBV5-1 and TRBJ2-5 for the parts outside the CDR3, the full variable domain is KAGVTQTPRYLIKTRGQQVTLSCSPISGHRSVSWYQQTPGQGLQFLFEYFSETQRNKGNFPGRFSGRQFSNSRSEMNVSTLELGDSALYLCASSLSAVSQETQYFGPGTRLLVL.